What follows are 10 T cell receptor beta chains derived from one specimen sequenced in a study of T cells expressing NK-cell markers. TCRdb reprocessed the 5' RACE reads and stores each CDR3 protein as one record, lacking DNA. In total, the table holds about 150,000 distinct CDR3 sequences. Sequenced: blood T cells: a sorted CD56 or NKG2C T cell subset, CD4+ or CD8+ T cells, or bulk PBMC T cells (not recorded which). Every receptor here comes from a young man in good health.

V gene TRBV7-8 combines with J gene TRBJ2-7; TCRdb proposes TRBD2, but this gene call is untestable without DNA. The CDR3 sequence is 16 residues long. The V gene's germline CDR1 is SGHVS and CDR2 FQNEAQ. The chain's CDR3 is CASSHQTSGRLHEQYF.

The chain combines TRBV21-1 with TRBJ2-5; TCRdb returns TRBD1, unconfirmable since there is no DNA. TRBV21-1 is a documented pseudogene. This CDR3 comprises 14 residues. CDR3 amino acids: CASSPSRGAETQYF.

V gene TRBV20-1 combines with J gene TRBJ2-7; TCRdb selects TRBD2, and the lack of DNA leaves this call unchecked. CDR3 size: 11 residues. Germline V lookup: CDR1 DFQATT, CDR2 SNEGSKA (reference sequence). CDR3 sequence: CSAGRGNEQYF.

This chain connects TRBV20-1 to TRBJ2-3; the TCRdb D gene call, TRBD2, has no DNA to confirm it. This CDR3 region has 17 residues. Germline V lookup: CDR1 DFQATT, CDR2 SNEGSKA (reference sequence). The CDR3 sequence: CSARGYLAGGGTDTQYF.

CDR3 amino acids: CASANSGRLEYNEQFF. This chain uses TRBV25-1 with TRBJ2-1; TCRdb gives TRBD1 as the D gene, but with no DNA this cannot be confirmed. The CDR3 contains 16 residues. Germline V gene sequence: CDR1 MGHDK, CDR2 SYGVNS.

The genes are TRBV7-8 and TRBJ2-7; TCRdb calls TRBD2, which cannot be checked without DNA. Per the germline V gene, CDR1 is SGHVS and CDR2 is FQNEAQ. CDR3 size: 15 residues. The CDR3 sequence is CASSLALAGGYEQYF. The variable domain in full, with the rest retrieved from reference TRBV7-8 and TRBJ2-7, is GAGVSQSPRYKVAKRGQDVALRCDPISGHVSLFWYQQALGQGPEFLTYFQNEAQLDKSGLPSDRFFAERPEGSVSTLKIQRTQQEDSAVYLCASSLALAGGYEQYFGPGTRLTVT.

J is TRBJ1-2 and V is TRBV29-1; lacking DNA, the TRBD1 call made by TCRdb goes unchecked. CDR1 is SQVTM, CDR2 ANQGSEA, per germline. The CDR3 length is 11 residues. The CDR3 region is CSVDRAYGYTF.

V usage is TRBV5-1 and J usage is TRBJ2-5. The CDR3 is 16 amino acids. CDR1 SGHRS and CDR2 YFSETQ come from the germline V gene. CDR3 amino acids: CASSLVDGNTQETQYF.

The V and J genes are TRBV7-2 and TRBJ2-1; TCRdb's D call of TRBD2 is untestable without DNA. This CDR3 has 17 residues. Germline assignment: CDR1 SGHTA and CDR2 FQGNSA. The chain's CDR3 is CASSRASWSGSYNEQFF. Drawing the rest from reference TRBV7-2 and TRBJ2-1, the complete variable domain is GAGVSQSPSNKVTEKGKDVELRCDPISGHTALYWYRQSLGQGLEFLIYFQGNSAPDKSGLPSDRFSAERTGGSVSTLTIQRTQQEDSAVYLCASSRASWSGSYNEQFFGPGTRLTVL.

V usage is TRBV9 and J usage is TRBJ2-7; there is no DNA to check the TCRdb D call of TRBD1. Germline lookup yields CDR1 SGDLS and CDR2 YYNGEE. The CDR3 covers 13 residues. CDR3 in amino acids: CASSVVIGDEQYF.